The 8 T cell receptor beta chains given below trace back to one sample, sequenced in a study of cytomegalovirus exposure and HLA in healthy donors. The PCR used 60 Vbeta and 13 Jbeta primers. The protocol was immunoSEQ multiplex PCR, while the TCRdb copy is restricted to in-frame clones and leaves out a portion. The table lists about 180,000 clones, approximately 80% of them singletons. Sequenced material: PBMCs. Every receptor here comes from a man aged 55 to 70 in good health and CMV-seronegative.

The DNA for the CDR3 is TGTGCCAGCAGCCCTAGGACCGGACTAGAGACCCAGTACTTC. Protein sequence: CASSPRTGLETQYF. The rearrangement joins TRBV5-4 to TRBJ2-5; D is possibly TRBD2 (5 bases). This CDR3 comprises 14 residues. CDR1 is SGHNT, CDR2 YYREEE, per germline (reference sequence). Trimming removed 4 bases from V and 4 bases from J, with 14 bases in between.

This sequence joins TRBV19 and TRBJ2-7, with D perhaps matching TRBD2 (6 bases). V lost 7 bases and J lost 5, with 18 bases in between. Germline assignment: CDR1 LNHDA and CDR2 SQIVND (reference sequence). The length of the CDR3 is 14 residues. This CDR3 reads CASIGAEWRDEQYF. The CDR3 DNA reads TGTGCCAGTATTGGGGCAGAGTGGAGGGACGAGCAGTACTTC. Full variable domain (missing parts from reference TRBV19 and TRBJ2-7): DGGITQSPKYLFRKEGQNVTLSCEQNLNHDAMYWYRQDPGQGLRLIYYSQIVNDFQKGDIAEGYSVSREKKESFPLTVTSAQKNPTAFYLCASIGAEWRDEQYFGPGTRLTVT.

CDR3 residues: CASSEKSGGYNGYTF. CDR3 coding DNA: TGTGCCAGCAGTGAAAAGTCAGGGGGCTATAACGGCTACACCTTC. This chain connects TRBV2 to TRBJ1-2; 8 bases agree with TRBD1. Per germline, CDR1 SNHLY and CDR2 FYNNEI. This CDR3 spans 15 amino acids. V dropped 2 bases and J dropped 8; count of bases not matched to a gene: 10.

V usage is TRBV6-5 and J usage is TRBJ1-2, with TRBD1 matching over 7 bases. Germline V gene sequence: CDR1 MNHEY, CDR2 SVGAGI. The CDR3 covers 13 residues. V dropped 0 bases and J dropped 6; count of bases not matched to a gene: 1. CDR3 in DNA: TGTGCCAGCAGTTACTCCGGACAGGATGGCTACACCTTC. It codes for CASSYSGQDGYTF.

This chain connects TRBV5-4 to TRBJ1-1, with D maybe TRBD1 (6 bases). The CDR3 consists of 16 residues. The ends were cut back, 5 bases at V and 3 bases at J, with 20 bases in the middle. Germline CDR1 SGHNT, CDR2 YYREEE (reference sequence). Written as DNA, the CDR3 is TGTGCCAGCAGGCTGGGGGCGGGGGCAGAGGACACTGAAGCTTTCTTT. It specifies CASRLGAGAEDTEAFF.

J is TRBJ2-1 and V is TRBV28, with TRBD2 matching 8 bases. The CDR3 spans 13 residues. CDR1 MDHEN and CDR2 SYDVKM come from the germline V gene. With V trimmed by 4 bases and J by 7 bases, 3 bases remained unmatched. The CDR3 is CASSSGGGNEQFF. The CDR3 DNA sequence: TGTGCCAGCAGTTCGGGCGGGGGGAATGAGCAGTTCTTC. Full variable domain (missing parts from reference TRBV28 and TRBJ2-1): DVKVTQSSRYLVKRTGEKVFLECVQDMDHENMFWYRQDPGLGLRLIYFSYDVKMKEKGDIPEGYSVSREKKERFSLILESASTNQTSMYLCASSSGGGNEQFFGPGTRLTVL.

The chain is built from TRBV6-5 and TRBJ2-1; unclear D gene. With 7 bases removed from V and 4 bases from J, the gap between germline ends came to 5 bases. From germline, CDR1 is MNHEY and CDR2 SVGAGI. The CDR3 has 11 residues. The CDR3 DNA follows: TGTGCCAGCACCGGTTACAATGAGCAGTTCTTC. Encoded protein: CASTGYNEQFF.

This chain connects TRBV10-3 to TRBJ1-1; D is possibly TRBD1 (6 bases). This CDR3 contains 15 residues. The V and J ends lost 6 bases and 1 base respectively, with 15 bases between them. The germline CDR1 and CDR2 sequences are ENHRY and SYGVKD. The CDR3 reads CAIRVYRTANTEAFF. DNA for the CDR3: TGTGCCATCAGGGTATATAGGACAGCGAACACTGAAGCTTTCTTT.